Following are 22 T cell receptor beta chains from one sample sequenced in a study of cytomegalovirus exposure and HLA in healthy donors. The PCR was carried out with 60 Vbeta primers and 13 Jbeta primers. Only in-frame clones appear in the TCRdb table, and some are missing; sequencing was by immunoSEQ multiplex PCR. Among more than 200,000 clones listed, almost 80% were seen once. Material: PBMCs. Receptor source: a man younger than 35 in good health and CMV-seronegative.

The chain uses TRBV13 and TRBJ2-4, with 7 bases that match TRBD1. Trimming took 5 bases from V and 3 from J; bases not matched to a gene: 16. The CDR3 has 18 residues. Germline V gene data show CDR1 as PRHDT and CDR2 as FYEKMQ (reference sequence). The CDR3 protein is CASSPTLGTAVGKNIQYF. Written as DNA, the CDR3 is TGTGCCAGCAGCCCCACCCTAGGGACAGCCGTGGGCAAAAACATTCAGTACTTC. The whole variable domain, remainder taken from reference TRBV13 and TRBJ2-4, is AAGVIQSPRHLIKEKRETATLKCYPIPRHDTVYWYQQGPGQDPQFLISFYEKMQSDKGSIPDRFSAQQFSDYHSELNMSSLELGDSALYFCASSPTLGTAVGKNIQYFGAGTRLSVL.

This chain joins TRBV25-1 and TRBJ1-4; a weak D match, TRBD1 (5 bases). The CDR3 runs to 15 residues. Germline assignment: CDR1 MGHDK and CDR2 SYGVNS. V shed 3 bases and J shed 7 bases, with 15 bases lying between them. The CDR3 bases are TGTGCCAGCAGTGATTCGGGGGGTCATGGTGAAAAACTGTTTTTT. Amino acids: CASSDSGGHGEKLFF. The full variable domain, in which reference TRBV25-1 and TRBJ1-4 provide the parts outside the CDR3, is EADIYQTPRYLVIGTGKKITLECSQTMGHDKMYWYQQDPGMELHLIHYSYGVNSTEKGDLSSESTVSRIRTEHFPLTLESARPSHTSQYLCASSDSGGHGEKLFFGSGTQLSVL.

The chain joins TRBV7-9 to TRBJ2-7; D gene uncertain. Germline loops: CDR1 SEHNR, CDR2 FQNEAQ (reference sequence). Trimming cost V 3 bases and J 4 bases, with 7 bases left between them. The CDR3 covers 12 residues. CDR3 loop: CASSFKQYEQYF. In DNA, the CDR3 is TGTGCCAGCAGCTTTAAACAGTACGAGCAGTACTTC.

The table lists this clone with a count of one. The chain recombines TRBV5-3 with TRBJ1-4, with D perhaps matching TRBD1 (5 bases). TRBV5-3 is an open reading frame, and its role is uncertain. The CDR3 is 18 amino acids. Trimming removed 8 bases from V and 0 bases from J, with 23 bases in between. CDR3 nucleotides: TGTGCCAGTACTTCATGGGATAGGGGCGTAGCAACTAATGAAAAACTGTTTTTT. This gives the protein CASTSWDRGVATNEKLFF.

The chain joins TRBV9 to TRBJ2-2; 8 bases match TRBD2. V trimming: 0 bases; J trimming: 7 bases; junction bases outside the gene matches: 8. This CDR3 contains 16 residues. CDR1 and CDR2 (germline): SGDLS, YYNGEE. In DNA form, the CDR3 reads TGTGCCAGCAGCGTAGGTCCAGCGGGAGTTGACGGGGAGCTGTTTTTT. This gives the protein CASSVGPAGVDGELFF.

Only one count was recorded for this clone. The chain combines TRBV10-1 with TRBJ2-1; 12 positions match TRBD2. V lost 0 bases and J lost 4; bases outside the gene matches: 10. Germline loops: CDR1 WNHNN, CDR2 SYGVQD (reference sequence). This CDR3 comprises 19 residues. The DNA of the CDR3 is TGCGCCAGCAGTGAGTCGAAACTAGCGGGGGGAAGTTCTTACAATGAGCAGTTCTTC. Its protein is CASSESKLAGGSSYNEQFF.

The rearrangement uses TRBV27 and TRBJ2-5; 11 bases are a match to TRBD2. V gave up 4 bases and J gave up 4 bases; unmatched junction bases: 8. This CDR3 spans 16 amino acids. CDR1 and CDR2 (germline): MNHEY, SMNVEV (reference sequence). The CDR3 DNA follows: TGTGCCAGCAGTTCCATAGCGGGAGGGCAAGGAGAGACCCAGTACTTC. Translation: CASSSIAGGQGETQYF.

The chain is built from TRBV7-2 and TRBJ1-5; possible D gene TRBD1, 6 bases. The CDR3 totals 13 residues. Deletions cut 5 bases from V and 5 bases from J, with 10 bases between. Germline V gene data show CDR1 as SGHTA and CDR2 as FQGNSA. CDR3 sequence: CASSLQGYQPQHF. In nucleotides, the CDR3 is TGTGCCAGCAGCCTACAGGGTTATCAGCCCCAGCATTTT.

The sample holds one count of this clone. This chain joins TRBV28 and TRBJ1-2; D is ambiguous. Germline loops: CDR1 MDHEN, CDR2 SYDVKM. V dropped 4 bases and J dropped 2 bases, with 8 bases sitting between them. The CDR3 is made up of 13 amino acids. CDR3 sequence reads: CASSSHLNYGYTF. As DNA, the CDR3 is TGTGCCAGCAGTTCCCACTTGAACTATGGCTACACCTTC.

The chain has TRBV10-3 and TRBJ2-7; TRBD2 aligns across 7 bases. The CDR3 loop spans 14 amino acids. V gave up 6 bases and J gave up 4 bases; unmatched junction bases: 9. Germline V gives CDR1 ENHRY, CDR2 SYGVKD. The CDR3: CAIRKRLAEYEQYF. CDR3 DNA: TGTGCCATCAGGAAAAGGCTAGCGGAGTACGAGCAGTACTTC.

The chain joins TRBV7-9 to TRBJ1-2; no clear D. The V and J ends lost 5 bases and 6 bases respectively, with 19 bases between them. The germline V gene has CDR1 SEHNR and CDR2 FQNEAQ (reference sequence). The CDR3 runs 15 residues. For the CDR3, the DNA is TGTGCCAGCAGCCTCCTCGGCGGCAGGAGGAATGGCTACACCTTC. Its protein product is CASSLLGGRRNGYTF.

V and J are TRBV5-4 and TRBJ2-2; D possibly corresponds to TRBD2 (5 bases). The germline gives CDR1 SGHNT, CDR2 YYREEE (reference sequence). V was cut by 4 bases and J by 7 bases, with 11 bases left in between. This CDR3 spans 13 amino acids. CDR3 DNA: TGTGCCAGCAGCGGGAGTGGGGTCGGGGAGCTGTTTTTT. This translates into CASSGSGVGELFF.

CDR3 sequence (DNA): TGTGCCAGCAGCCCTACCACAGATACGCAGTATTTT. Amino acid sequence: CASSPTTDTQYF. This chain connects TRBV7-9 to TRBJ2-3; D remains unclear. Trimming cost V 5 bases and J 2 bases, with 5 bases left between them. This CDR3 is 12 amino acids long. The germline gives CDR1 SEHNR, CDR2 FQNEAQ (reference sequence).

The rearrangement joins TRBV5-8 to TRBJ1-1; a weak D match, TRBD1 (6 bases). Per the germline V gene, CDR1 is SGHTS and CDR2 is YDEGEE. Trimming left V 1 base short and J 0 bases short, with 7 bases between. The CDR3 runs to 14 residues. CDR3 protein: CASSLRTVNTEAFF. The CDR3 coding sequence is TGTGCCAGCAGCTTGAGGACAGTGAACACTGAAGCTTTCTTT.

V is TRBV5-1 and J is TRBJ2-5, with 9 nucleotides matching TRBD2. CDR3 length equals 17 residues. Germline-derived CDR1 and CDR2 are SGHRS and YFSETQ. J lost 5 bases, V lost 4 bases, and 15 bases had no gene match. In nucleotides, the CDR3 is TGCGCCAGCAGCCGGAGACCTAGCGGGATTAATACGGAGACCCAGTACTTC. As protein: CASSRRPSGINTETQYF.

Only a few counts were recorded for this clone. The chain carries TRBV11-1 and TRBJ1-1; the match to TRBD1 covers 7 bases. Trimming at V came to 3 bases and at J to 6 bases, leaving 7 bases not matched to a gene. From germline, CDR1 is SGHAT and CDR2 FQDESV (reference sequence). The CDR3 consists of 14 residues. The CDR3 is CASSFRQGAAEAFF. Written as DNA, the CDR3 is TGTGCCAGCAGCTTTAGACAGGGCGCCGCTGAAGCTTTCTTT.

The chain carries TRBV7-2 and TRBJ1-2; TRBD1 might be the D (6 bases). This CDR3 comprises 15 residues. V was cut by 6 bases and J by 6 bases, with 20 bases left in between. CDR1 and CDR2 (germline): SGHTA, FQGNSA. The CDR3 reads CASSPVKGGRNGYTF. CDR3 nucleotides: TGTGCCAGCAGTCCGGTAAAGGGGGGGCGGAATGGCTACACCTTC.

The rearrangement uses TRBV10-2 and TRBJ2-1; 12 bases map to TRBD2. V lost 8 bases and J lost 7; bases outside the gene matches: 6. The CDR3 runs 14 residues. Germline V gene sequence: CDR1 WSHSY, CDR2 SAAADI. The CDR3 DNA is TGCGCCAGCTTGACTAGCGGGAGTAGGAATGAGCAGTTCTTC. It yields the protein CASLTSGSRNEQFF.

CDR3 in amino acids: CASRLQSGTQYF. The CDR3 nucleotides read TGTGCCAGCAGGCTACAGAGCGGAACGCAGTACTTC. V usage is TRBV7-2 and J usage is TRBJ2-7, with a tentative D call TRBD2 (5 bases). This CDR3 comprises 12 residues. V was trimmed by 6 bases and J by 9 bases, leaving 15 bases between them. CDR1 and CDR2 from the germline V gene are SGHTA and FQGNSA.

The genes are TRBV9 and TRBJ1-3, with D uncertain. The germline V gene has CDR1 SGDLS and CDR2 YYNGEE. Between the trimmed V and J ends, which lost 1 base and 3 bases, there was a span of 8 bases. The CDR3 runs 14 residues. CDR3 protein: CASSVQALGNTIYF. Here the CDR3 DNA reads TGTGCCAGCAGCGTACAGGCTCTTGGAAACACCATATATTTT. Complete variable domain (other parts from reference TRBV9 and TRBJ1-3): DSGVTQTPKHLITATGQRVTLRCSPRSGDLSVYWYQQSLDQGLQFLIQYYNGEERAKGNILERFSAQQFPDLHSELNLSSLELGDSALYFCASSVQALGNTIYFGEGSWLTVV.

V is TRBV28 and J is TRBJ2-7; a weak D match, TRBD1 (5 bases). Germline V CDR1 and CDR2: MDHEN, SYDVKM. This CDR3 contains 13 residues. V lost 7 bases and J lost 9, with 19 bases in between. CDR3 in amino acids: CASTTGTLLGQYF. The CDR3 DNA is TGTGCCAGCACAACAGGTACCCTCCTAGGGCAGTACTTC.

The rearrangement links TRBV9 to TRBJ1-1, with D unclear. The CDR3 spans 13 residues. Germline CDR1 SGDLS, CDR2 YYNGEE. The V gene lost 4 bases and the J gene lost 8 bases, with 15 bases spanning the gap. The CDR3 DNA sequence: TGTGCCAGCAGCTTGAGTCTGTCCGTCGAAGCTTTCTTT. Its translation is CASSLSLSVEAFF.